This T cell receptor beta chain was recorded in a study of graft-versus-host responses after intestinal transplantation. About the research overall: Multivisceral, liver-intestinal, or isolated intestinal transplants were given to recipients. All recipients got anti-thymocyte globulin induction, then tacrolimus and steroids for approximately 3 years. Findings and caveats of the study: Analysis identified GvH clones in recipient marrow, with some appearing first in ileum or blood.

The graft tissue was processed, and this released both intraepithelial and lamina propria lymphocytes. TCRdb's copy holds only in-frame clones and misses some; the assay was immunoSEQ multiplex PCR. This table holds 60,000 to 75,000 clones, about 89% found once. On this clone: The antigen remains unidentified.

The germline V gene has CDR1 SEHNR and CDR2 FQNEAQ (reference sequence). Trimming pared 4 bases from V and 7 bases from J, leaving 8 bases between. The CDR3 totals 12 residues. This receptor was identified in a human patient who received an intestinal transplant, so some T cells may come from the graft donor. The sequences come from ileum tissue, collected 350 to 400 days after transplant. This chain links TRBV7-9 with TRBJ1-5, with D tentatively TRBD1 (6 bases). CDR3 sequence: CASSSRGQPQHF. The CDR3 DNA reads as TGTGCCAGCAGCTCCAGGGGACAGCCCCAGCATTTT. The full variable domain, rest sourced from reference TRBV7-9 and TRBJ1-5, is DTGVSQNPRHKITKRGQNVTFRCDPISEHNRLYWYRQTLGQGPEFLTYFQNEAQLEKSRLLSDRFSAERPKGSFSTLEIQRTEQGDSAMYLCASSSRGQPQHFGDGTRLSIL.